Presented here are 28 T cell receptor beta chains from one specimen sequenced in a study of control samples from healthy donors and cancer patients. Libraries were prepared by immunoSEQ multiplex PCR; TCRdb keeps only in-frame clonotypes and omits some of them. The sample lists around 81,000 clones, over 90% occurring once. The material sequenced was blood. The receptors come from a woman aged 25 to 39 in good health.

This chain links TRBV3-1 (or the pseudogene TRBV3-2) with TRBJ2-7; 8 bases map to TRBD1. This CDR3 region has 16 residues. J lost 0 bases, V lost 4 bases, and 8 bases had no gene match. Germline-derived CDR1 and CDR2 are LGHDT and YNNKEL (reference sequence). In nucleotides, the CDR3 is TGTGCCAGCAGCCTAAACGGACAGGGACTCTCCTACGAGCAGTACTTC. It specifies CASSLNGQGLSYEQYF.

The chain uses TRBV5-8 and TRBJ1-5; D gene unclear. The CDR3 is 15 residues long. Germline CDR1 SGHTS, CDR2 YDEGEE. The V gene lost 6 bases and the J gene lost 7 bases, with 20 bases spanning the gap. Here the CDR3 DNA reads TGTGCCAGCACCTCGGGAGAGTGGGTTTCCCAGCCCCAGCATTTT. Its translation: CASTSGEWVSQPQHF.

The V and J genes are TRBV5-1 and TRBJ1-5; 8 nucleotides align to TRBD1. With V trimmed by 0 bases and J by 3 bases, 2 bases remained unmatched. Germline-derived CDR1 and CDR2 are SGHRS and YFSETQ. The CDR3 extends over 15 amino acids. DNA of the CDR3: TGCGCCAGCAGCTTGGGGACAGGGCCCAATCAGCCCCAGCATTTT. It translates to CASSLGTGPNQPQHF.

This clone was observed a single time. For the CDR3, the DNA is TGTGCCAGCAGGACAGGGGCCACTGAAGCTTTCTTT. Residues: CASRTGATEAFF. V gene TRBV27 combines with J gene TRBJ1-1; TRBD1 matches at 8 bases. The CDR3 sequence is 12 residues long. The germline gives CDR1 MNHEY, CDR2 SMNVEV (reference sequence). With V trimmed by 6 bases and J by 4 bases, 1 base remained unmatched.

The rearrangement links TRBV6-1 to TRBJ1-1; a possible D gene is TRBD1 (6 bases). The germline V gene encodes CDR1 MNHNS and CDR2 SASEGT. This CDR3 has 13 amino acids. The germline V and J ends were trimmed by 2 bases and 8 bases, with 12 bases remaining between them. The CDR3 is CASSELLQGEAFF. CDR3 coding DNA: TGTGCCAGCAGTGAATTGTTGCAGGGGGAAGCTTTCTTT.

The chain links TRBV30 to TRBJ1-1; 7 bases are shared with TRBD1. Germline trimming cut 1 base from V and 9 bases from J; bases unmatched to any gene: 2. Germline V gene sequence: CDR1 GTSNPN, CDR2 SVGIG (reference sequence). CDR3 length: 11 amino acids. CDR3 in DNA: TGTGCCTGGAGTGGACAGGGTAAAGCTTTCTTT. It codes for CAWSGQGKAFF. Combining the CDR3 with reference TRBV30 and TRBJ1-1 gives the whole variable domain SQTIHQWPATLVQPVGSPLSLECTVEGTSNPNLYWYRQAAGRGLQLLFYSVGIGQISSEVPQNLSASRPQDRQFILSSKKLLLSDSGFYLCAWSGQGKAFFGQGTRLTVV.

The chain joins TRBV12-5 to TRBJ1-1, with D unresolved. V gave up 1 base and J gave up 5 bases, with 11 bases separating them. This CDR3 has 14 residues. Germline CDR1 and CDR2: LGHNT and FRNRAP. The CDR3 DNA reads TGTGCTAGTGGTTTGGGGGCATTGGGAACTGAAGCTTTCTTT. It specifies CASGLGALGTEAFF.

This clone was recorded only once. The rearrangement uses TRBV5-8 and TRBJ1-5; D is unclear. V was clipped by 5 bases and J by 0 bases, with 21 bases between them. The V gene's germline CDR1 is SGHTS and CDR2 YDEGEE. The CDR3 consists of 18 residues. The CDR3 nucleotides are TGTGCCAGCAGTATTGGAGCGGACGCCGAGAATAGCAATCAGCCCCAGCATTTT. Translating it yields CASSIGADAENSNQPQHF.

The genes are TRBV18 and TRBJ1-1; D is unresolved. Trimming took off 0 bases at V and 3 bases at J, with 14 bases between the two ends. Per the germline V gene, CDR1 is KGHSH and CDR2 is LQKENI. The CDR3 covers 16 residues. This CDR3 is CASSPPSSPPYTEAFF. The CDR3, as DNA: TGTGCCAGCTCACCACCGAGCAGCCCACCCTACACTGAAGCTTTCTTT.

The chain couples TRBV24-1 to TRBJ1-2, with D unresolved. V dropped 1 base and J dropped 5 bases, with 10 bases sitting between them. This CDR3 has 14 residues. The V gene's germline CDR1 is KGHDR and CDR2 SFDVKD. DNA for the CDR3: TGTGCCACCAGTGATTTTCGACAATCTTATGGCTACACCTTC. Amino acids: CATSDFRQSYGYTF.

This clone was seen once. This chain joins TRBV11-2 and TRBJ2-7, with D perhaps TRBD1 or TRBD2 (5 bases each). The CDR3 consists of 16 residues. Trimming shortened V by 2 bases and J by 6 bases, and 20 bases separated the two germline ends. The germline gives CDR1 SGHAT, CDR2 FQNNGV. CDR3 DNA: TGTGCCAGCAGCTTATTACCGGGGACCACCCCTACCGAGCAGTACTTC. Encoded protein: CASSLLPGTTPTEQYF. Full variable domain (outside the CDR3, taken from reference TRBV11-2 and TRBJ2-7): EAGVAQSPRYKIIEKRQSVAFWCNPISGHATLYWYQQILGQGPKLLIQFQNNGVVDDSQLPKDRFSAERLKGVDSTLKIQPAKLEDSAVYLCASSLLPGTTPTEQYFGPGTRLTVT.

This clone was seen only a few times. V is TRBV7-9 and J is TRBJ2-1; a possible D gene is TRBD2 (5 bases). The V and J ends lost 5 bases and 0 bases respectively, with 11 bases between them. CDR3 length equals 15 residues. CDR1 and CDR2 from the germline V gene are SEHNR and FQNEAQ (reference sequence). The CDR3 region is CASSPDEGSYNEQFF. The CDR3 DNA is TGTGCCAGCAGCCCGGACGAGGGCTCCTACAATGAGCAGTTCTTC.

The chain carries TRBV28 and TRBJ1-4; D not resolved. The germline V gene has CDR1 MDHEN and CDR2 SYDVKM. This CDR3 comprises 15 residues. V was trimmed by 6 bases and J by 5 bases, leaving 16 bases between them. CDR3 amino acids: CASSRTAGGNEKLFF. The CDR3 region has the DNA TGTGCCAGCAGCAGGACGGCGGGAGGGAATGAAAAACTGTTTTTT.

This chain joins TRBV5-1 and TRBJ1-1; 7 nucleotides align to TRBD1. The CDR3 has 13 residues. The germline CDR1 and CDR2 sequences are SGHRS and YFSETQ. Losses at the gene ends were 4 bases for V and 1 base for J; bases not matched to a gene: 1. In nucleotides, the CDR3 is TGCGCCAGCAGCCGGACAGGGAACACTGAAGCTTTCTTT. This codes for CASSRTGNTEAFF.

The chain recombines TRBV7-9 with TRBJ2-3; 10 bases are a match to TRBD2. Germline V gene data show CDR1 as SEHNR and CDR2 as FQNEAQ (reference sequence). This CDR3 is built from 17 residues. J gave up 0 bases and V 1 base, and 4 bases lay outside the gene matches. DNA of the CDR3: TGTGCCAGCAGCTTAGGGACTAGCGGACACAGCACAGATACGCAGTATTTT. It specifies CASSLGTSGHSTDTQYF.

This chain uses TRBV11-2 with TRBJ1-6; TRBD1 might be the D (6 bases). V gave up 3 bases and J gave up 6 bases, with 9 bases separating them. The CDR3 loop spans 14 amino acids. From germline, CDR1 is SGHAT and CDR2 FQNNGV. The CDR3 reads CASSFSGVNSPLHF. CDR3 DNA sequence: TGTGCCAGCAGCTTCTCAGGGGTTAATTCACCCCTCCACTTT. Complete variable domain (other parts from reference TRBV11-2 and TRBJ1-6): EAGVAQSPRYKIIEKRQSVAFWCNPISGHATLYWYQQILGQGPKLLIQFQNNGVVDDSQLPKDRFSAERLKGVDSTLKIQPAKLEDSAVYLCASSFSGVNSPLHFGNGTRLTVT.

The gene calls are TRBV2 and TRBJ2-1, with D possibly being TRBD1 (5 bases). V shed 1 base and J shed 0 bases, with 10 bases lying between them. Germline V gene lookup returns CDR1 SNHLY and CDR2 FYNNEI. This CDR3 is built from 16 residues. The CDR3 DNA sequence: TGTGCCAGCAGTGAAGATGGGGCTAGCTCCTACAATGAGCAGTTCTTC. It is translated as CASSEDGASSYNEQFF.

There are a few counts of this clone. CDR3 loop: CATLGPVRDYGYTF. In DNA form, the CDR3 reads TGTGCCACCCTAGGGCCCGTGAGGGACTATGGCTACACCTTC. The chain carries TRBV7-9 and TRBJ1-2; D is ambiguous. Trimming took 10 bases from V and 3 from J, leaving 18 bases between them. Germline CDR1 is SEHNR and CDR2 is FQNEAQ (reference sequence). This CDR3 has 14 residues.

The V call is TRBV28, the J call TRBJ1-6; a possible D gene is TRBD1 (6 bases). V lost 8 bases and J 0 bases, leaving 17 bases between the germline ends. CDR3 length equals 17 residues. Germline V gene sequence: CDR1 MDHEN, CDR2 SYDVKM. The CDR3 coding sequence is TGTGCCAGCTTGGGCGGGGGGCAGAGCTCCTATAATTCACCCCTCCACTTT. It is translated as CASLGGGQSSYNSPLHF. Supplemented by reference TRBV28 and TRBJ1-6, the full variable domain reads DVKVTQSSRYLVKRTGEKVFLECVQDMDHENMFWYRQDPGLGLRLIYFSYDVKMKEKGDIPEGYSVSREKKERFSLILESASTNQTSMYLCASLGGGQSSYNSPLHFGNGTRLTVT.

The CDR3 region has the DNA TGTGCCAGCAGCCCGGCGGGACAGCCTAACACCGGGGAGCTGTTTTTT. Its translation is CASSPAGQPNTGELFF. The rearrangement uses TRBV28 and TRBJ2-2, with D tentatively TRBD1 (7 bases). Per the germline V gene, CDR1 is MDHEN and CDR2 is SYDVKM. The V gene lost 6 bases and the J gene lost 2 bases, with 16 bases spanning the gap. This CDR3 has 16 amino acids.

The J gene is TRBJ2-6, the V gene TRBV27; D possibly corresponds to TRBD2 (6 bases). V was shortened by 0 bases and J by 4 bases, with 10 bases between the two germline ends. The CDR3 is made up of 16 amino acids. Germline values: CDR1 MNHEY, CDR2 SMNVEV (reference sequence). The CDR3 DNA reads TGTGCCAGCAGTTTATCGGGGGGTACGGGGGCCAACGTCCTGACTTTC. This gives the protein CASSLSGGTGANVLTF.

This chain connects TRBV6-1 to TRBJ1-5; no clear D gene. Deletions cut 0 bases from V and 0 bases from J, with 9 bases between. Looked up from germline, CDR1 is MNHNS and CDR2 is SASEGT. The CDR3 totals 16 residues. CDR3 sequence: CASSEAWAISNQPQHF. The CDR3 region has the DNA TGTGCCAGCAGTGAAGCTTGGGCAATTAGCAATCAGCCCCAGCATTTT.

CDR3 nucleotide sequence: TGTGCCAGCAGTAACAGGGTCGCCAACTATGGCTACACCTTC. Protein sequence: CASSNRVANYGYTF. This sequence joins TRBV6-5 and TRBJ1-2; D possibly corresponds to TRBD1 (6 bases). The germline gives CDR1 MNHEY, CDR2 SVGAGI. With 5 bases removed from V and 2 bases from J, the gap between germline ends came to 12 bases. The CDR3 spans 14 residues.

The chain is built from TRBV10-3 and TRBJ1-1; no clear D. This CDR3 contains 13 residues. The germline V gene has CDR1 ENHRY and CDR2 SYGVKD. Trimming took 5 bases from V and 10 from J, leaving 17 bases between them. Written as DNA, the CDR3 is TGTGCCATCAGTCTTGACCCTCAAGGTCGAGCTTTCTTT. This sequence encodes CAISLDPQGRAFF.

This clone was seen just once. CDR3 coding DNA: TGTGCCAGCAGCTTAGCGGGACAGGGGGCGACTGGGGCCAACGTCCTGACTTTC. It translates to CASSLAGQGATGANVLTF. This sequence joins TRBV7-2 and TRBJ2-6, with 12 bases identical to TRBD1. V shed 0 bases, J shed 2 bases, and the junction held 2 bases outside the gene matches. This CDR3 contains 18 residues. Germline V gene data show CDR1 as SGHTA and CDR2 as FQGNSA.

This chain uses TRBV5-1 with TRBJ1-1, with unresolved D. V was shortened by 5 bases and J by 1 base, with 9 bases between the two germline ends. Germline CDR1 SGHRS, CDR2 YFSETQ. The CDR3 is made up of 13 amino acids. CDR3 nucleotides: TGCGCCAGCAGAGTAAATTCGAACACTGAAGCTTTCTTT. Amino acid sequence: CASRVNSNTEAFF.

The J gene is TRBJ2-7, the V gene TRBV11-2; D ambiguous. V lost 0 bases, J lost 6 bases, and 15 bases lay in between. CDR1 is SGHAT, CDR2 FQNNGV, per germline. This CDR3 is 15 amino acids long. The CDR3 loop reads CASSLDISPGFEQYF. CDR3 coding DNA: TGTGCCAGCAGCTTAGATATTTCCCCGGGTTTCGAGCAGTACTTC.

V usage is TRBV5-1 and J usage is TRBJ2-7; TRBD2 matches 11 bases. CDR3 length: 15 amino acids. Germline-derived CDR1 and CDR2 are SGHRS and YFSETQ. With V trimmed by 5 bases and J by 4 bases, 8 bases remained unmatched. The CDR3 region is CASRILAGDGYEQYF. For the CDR3, the DNA is TGCGCCAGCAGGATACTAGCGGGAGATGGGTACGAGCAGTACTTC.